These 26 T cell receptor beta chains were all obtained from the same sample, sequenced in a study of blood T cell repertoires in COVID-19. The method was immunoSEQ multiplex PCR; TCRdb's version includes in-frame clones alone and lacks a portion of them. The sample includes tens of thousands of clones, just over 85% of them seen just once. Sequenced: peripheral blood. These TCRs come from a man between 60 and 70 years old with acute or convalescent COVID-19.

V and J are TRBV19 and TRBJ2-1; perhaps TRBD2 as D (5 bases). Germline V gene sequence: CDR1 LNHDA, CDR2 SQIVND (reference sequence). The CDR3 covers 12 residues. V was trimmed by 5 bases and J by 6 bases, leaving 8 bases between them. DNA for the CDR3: TGTGCCAGTAGTTATCGGGGCAATGAGCAGTTCTTC. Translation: CASSYRGNEQFF.

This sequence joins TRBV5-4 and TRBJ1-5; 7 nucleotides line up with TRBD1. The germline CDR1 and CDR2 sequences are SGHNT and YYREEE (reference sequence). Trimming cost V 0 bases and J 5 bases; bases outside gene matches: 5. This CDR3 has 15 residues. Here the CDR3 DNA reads TGTGCCAGCAGCTTGGGTGGACAGGCCGATCAGCCCCAGCATTTT. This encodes CASSLGGQADQPQHF.

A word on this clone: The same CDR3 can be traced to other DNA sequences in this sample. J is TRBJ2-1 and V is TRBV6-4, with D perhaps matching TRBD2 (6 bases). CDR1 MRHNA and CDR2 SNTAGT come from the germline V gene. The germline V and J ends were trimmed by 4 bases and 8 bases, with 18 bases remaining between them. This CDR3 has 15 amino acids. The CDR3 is CASSVGSGRQDEQFF. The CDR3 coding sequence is TGTGCCAGCAGTGTGGGGAGCGGGCGGCAGGATGAGCAGTTCTTC.

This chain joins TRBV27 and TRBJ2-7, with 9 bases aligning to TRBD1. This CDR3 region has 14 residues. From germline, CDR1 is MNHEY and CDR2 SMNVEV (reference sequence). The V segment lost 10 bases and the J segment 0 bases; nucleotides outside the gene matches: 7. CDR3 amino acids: CATGLTGGSYEQYF. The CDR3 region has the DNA TGTGCCACTGGATTGACAGGGGGCTCCTACGAGCAGTACTTC.

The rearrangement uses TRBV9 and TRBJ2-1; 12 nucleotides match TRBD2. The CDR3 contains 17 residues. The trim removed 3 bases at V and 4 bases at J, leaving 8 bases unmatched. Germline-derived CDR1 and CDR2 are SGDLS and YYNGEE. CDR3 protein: CASSATSGTSGYNEQFF. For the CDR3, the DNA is TGTGCCAGCAGCGCAACGTCCGGGACTAGCGGGTACAATGAGCAGTTCTTC.

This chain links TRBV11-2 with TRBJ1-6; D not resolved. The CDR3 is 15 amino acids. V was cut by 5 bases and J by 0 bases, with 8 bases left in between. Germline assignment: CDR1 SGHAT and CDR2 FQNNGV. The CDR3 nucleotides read TGTGCCAGCAGCCGAACAAGCTCCTATAATTCACCCCTCCACTTT. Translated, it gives CASSRTSSYNSPLHF.

The CDR3 DNA follows: TGTGCCAGCAGCCCTGGTTGGGCCCACGAGCAGTACTTC. It yields the protein CASSPGWAHEQYF. The chain carries TRBV12-3 or TRBV12-4 and TRBJ2-7; D remains unclear. This CDR3 contains 13 residues. V lost 6 bases and J 5 bases, leaving 14 bases between the germline ends.

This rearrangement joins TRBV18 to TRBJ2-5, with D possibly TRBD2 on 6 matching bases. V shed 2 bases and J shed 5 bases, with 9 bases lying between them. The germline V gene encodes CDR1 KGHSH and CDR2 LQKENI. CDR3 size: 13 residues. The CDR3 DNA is TGTGCCAGCTCACCAGGAGGGTACGAGACCCAGTACTTC. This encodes CASSPGGYETQYF.

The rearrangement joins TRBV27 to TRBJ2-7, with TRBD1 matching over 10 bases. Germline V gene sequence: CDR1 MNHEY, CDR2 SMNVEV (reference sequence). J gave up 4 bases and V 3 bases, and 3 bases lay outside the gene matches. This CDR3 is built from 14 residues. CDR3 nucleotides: TGTGCCAGCAGTTTCCGGGACAGGGGATACGAGCAGTACTTC. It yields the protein CASSFRDRGYEQYF.

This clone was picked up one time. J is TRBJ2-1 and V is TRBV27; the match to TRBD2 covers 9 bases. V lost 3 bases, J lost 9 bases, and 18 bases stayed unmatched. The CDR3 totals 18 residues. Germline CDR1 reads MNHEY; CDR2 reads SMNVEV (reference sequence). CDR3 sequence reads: CASSFATEIAGVIGEQFF. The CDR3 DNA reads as TGTGCCAGCAGTTTCGCAACGGAGATAGCGGGAGTTATTGGTGAGCAGTTCTTC.

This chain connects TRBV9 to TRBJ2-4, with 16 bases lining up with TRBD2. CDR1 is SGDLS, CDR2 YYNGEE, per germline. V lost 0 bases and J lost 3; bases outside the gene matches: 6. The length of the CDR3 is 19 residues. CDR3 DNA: TGTGCCAGCAGCGTAGATCCGGGACTAGCGGGAGGGCACAAAAACATTCAGTACTTC. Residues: CASSVDPGLAGGHKNIQYF.

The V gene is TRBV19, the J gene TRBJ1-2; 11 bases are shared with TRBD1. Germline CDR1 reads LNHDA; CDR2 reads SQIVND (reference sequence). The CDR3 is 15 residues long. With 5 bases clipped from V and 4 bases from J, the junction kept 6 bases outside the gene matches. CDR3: CASSLRDRGAYGYTF. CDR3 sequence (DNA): TGTGCCAGTAGTCTCCGGGACAGGGGGGCCTATGGCTACACCTTC. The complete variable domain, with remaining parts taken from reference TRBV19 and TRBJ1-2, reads DGGITQSPKYLFRKEGQNVTLSCEQNLNHDAMYWYRQDPGQGLRLIYYSQIVNDFQKGDIAEGYSVSREKKESFPLTVTSAQKNPTAFYLCASSLRDRGAYGYTFGSGTRLTVV.

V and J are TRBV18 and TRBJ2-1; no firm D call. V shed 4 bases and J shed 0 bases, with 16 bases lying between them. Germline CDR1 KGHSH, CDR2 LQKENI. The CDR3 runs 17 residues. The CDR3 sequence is CASSRLASGSSYNEQFF. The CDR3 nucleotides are TGTGCCAGCTCACGGTTAGCTTCGGGTAGCTCCTACAATGAGCAGTTCTTC.

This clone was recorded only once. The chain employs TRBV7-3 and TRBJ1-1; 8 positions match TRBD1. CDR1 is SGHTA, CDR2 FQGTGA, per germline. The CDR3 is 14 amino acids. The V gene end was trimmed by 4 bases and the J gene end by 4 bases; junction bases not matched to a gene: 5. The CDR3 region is CASSSGQAGTEAFF. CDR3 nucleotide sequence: TGTGCCAGCAGCTCGGGACAGGCGGGCACTGAAGCTTTCTTT.

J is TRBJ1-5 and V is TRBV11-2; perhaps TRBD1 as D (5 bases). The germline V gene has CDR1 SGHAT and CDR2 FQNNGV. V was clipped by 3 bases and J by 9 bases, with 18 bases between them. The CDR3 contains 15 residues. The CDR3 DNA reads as TGTGCCAGCAGCTTTGAAGGGGTCGAGAGTCGGCCCCAGCATTTT. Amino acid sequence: CASSFEGVESRPQHF.

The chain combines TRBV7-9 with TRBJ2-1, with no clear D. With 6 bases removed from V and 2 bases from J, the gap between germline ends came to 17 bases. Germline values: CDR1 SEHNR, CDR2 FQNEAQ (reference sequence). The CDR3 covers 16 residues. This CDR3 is CASRRNPSPPYNEQFF. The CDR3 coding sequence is TGTGCCAGCAGGCGGAACCCCAGCCCCCCCTACAATGAGCAGTTCTTC.

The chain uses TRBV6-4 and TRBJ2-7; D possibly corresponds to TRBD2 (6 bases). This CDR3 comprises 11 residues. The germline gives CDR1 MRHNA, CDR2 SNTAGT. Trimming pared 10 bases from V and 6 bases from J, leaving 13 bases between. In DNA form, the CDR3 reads TGTGCCACCCGGAGGGTTTCCGAGCAGTACTTC. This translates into CATRRVSEQYF.

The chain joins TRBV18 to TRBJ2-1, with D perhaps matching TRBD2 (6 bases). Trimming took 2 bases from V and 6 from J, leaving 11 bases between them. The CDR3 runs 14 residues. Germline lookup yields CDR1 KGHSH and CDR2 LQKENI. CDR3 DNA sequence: TGTGCCAGCTCACCAGCGACTAGAGTCAATGAGCAGTTCTTC. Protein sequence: CASSPATRVNEQFF.

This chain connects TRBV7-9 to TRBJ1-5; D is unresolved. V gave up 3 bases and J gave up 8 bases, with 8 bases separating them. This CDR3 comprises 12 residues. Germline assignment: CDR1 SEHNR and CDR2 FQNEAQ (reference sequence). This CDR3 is CASSFGEEPQHF. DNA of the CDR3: TGTGCCAGCAGCTTCGGTGAAGAGCCCCAGCATTTT.

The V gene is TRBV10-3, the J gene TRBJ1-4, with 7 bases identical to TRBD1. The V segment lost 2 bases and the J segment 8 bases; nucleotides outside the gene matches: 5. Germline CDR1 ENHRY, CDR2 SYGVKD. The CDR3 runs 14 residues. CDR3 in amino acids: CAISETGVGEKLFF. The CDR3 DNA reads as TGTGCCATCAGTGAGACAGGGGTTGGGGAAAAACTGTTTTTT.

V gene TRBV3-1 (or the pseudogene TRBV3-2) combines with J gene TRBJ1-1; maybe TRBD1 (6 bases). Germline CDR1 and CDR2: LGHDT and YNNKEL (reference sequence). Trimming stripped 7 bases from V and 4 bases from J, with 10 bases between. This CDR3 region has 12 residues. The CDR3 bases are TGTGCCAGCACCAGGGGCCCCACTGAAGCTTTCTTT. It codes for CASTRGPTEAFF.

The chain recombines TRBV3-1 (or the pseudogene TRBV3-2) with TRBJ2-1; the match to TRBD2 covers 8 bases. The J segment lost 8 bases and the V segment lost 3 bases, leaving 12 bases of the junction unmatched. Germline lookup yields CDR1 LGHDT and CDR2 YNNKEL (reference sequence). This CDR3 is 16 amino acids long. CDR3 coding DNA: TGTGCCAGCAGCCATACAGCGGGAGCGCCGAGCTATGAGCAGTTCTTC. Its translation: CASSHTAGAPSYEQFF.

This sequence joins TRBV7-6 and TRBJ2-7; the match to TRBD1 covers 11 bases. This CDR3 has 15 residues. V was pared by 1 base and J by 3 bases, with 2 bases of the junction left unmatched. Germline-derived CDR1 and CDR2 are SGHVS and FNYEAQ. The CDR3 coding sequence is TGTGCCAGCAGCTTAGGGACAGGGGGCGTCTACGAGCAGTACTTC. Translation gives CASSLGTGGVYEQYF.

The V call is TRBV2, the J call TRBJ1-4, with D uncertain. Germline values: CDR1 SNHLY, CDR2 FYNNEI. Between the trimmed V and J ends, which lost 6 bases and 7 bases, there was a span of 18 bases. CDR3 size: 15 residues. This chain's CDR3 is CASSSYRTATEKLFF. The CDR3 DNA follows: TGTGCCAGCAGCTCATACCGAACAGCCACTGAAAAACTGTTTTTT.

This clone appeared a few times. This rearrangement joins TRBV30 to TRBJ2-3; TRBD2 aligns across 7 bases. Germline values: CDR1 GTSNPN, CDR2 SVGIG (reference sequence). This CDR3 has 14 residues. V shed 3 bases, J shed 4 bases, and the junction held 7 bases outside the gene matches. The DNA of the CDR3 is TGTGCCTGGAGAAGATTAGCGGGTGCAGATACGCAGTATTTT. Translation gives CAWRRLAGADTQYF.

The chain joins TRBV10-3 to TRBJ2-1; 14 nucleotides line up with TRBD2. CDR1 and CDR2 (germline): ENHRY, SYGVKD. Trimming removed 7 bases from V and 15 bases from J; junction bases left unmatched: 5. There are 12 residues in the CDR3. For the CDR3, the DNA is TGTGCCATCATGACTAGCGGGAGGGCTCGGTTCTTC. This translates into CAIMTSGRARFF.